Detailed here is one TCR beta chain. The target antigen is unknown. This record comes from a study of shared clonotypes between healthy human individuals. Overall study results and limits: Non-shared clonotypes displayed generation probabilities falling below those of clonotypes present in all four donors. Sequencing depth was expected to affect clonotype sharing among donors.

Several immunoSEQ 96-well plates shared each subset's DNA, each plate a replicate. Each replicate PCR on the sorted subsets used about 220 ng DNA (around 30,000 T cell genomes). TCRdb's table, derived via immunoSEQ multiplex PCR, lists solely in-frame clones and lacks some. The profile shows 2 million to 2.5 million clones, more than 85% of them singletons. This CDR3 has 17 amino acids. Trimming took off 2 bases at V and 4 bases at J, with 21 bases between the two ends. The germline V gene encodes CDR1 MGHRA and CDR2 YSYEKL. Naive CD8 isolation took CD45RO-negative cells positively selected for CCR7 and excluded terminally differentiated effector memory CD45RA+ cells.

Sequencing used naive CD8+ T cells from PBMCs. The TCR comes from a man in his late teens or twenties in good health. Some clones in this sample may be carry-over from other donors' samples. The V and J genes are TRBV4-1 and TRBJ2-7; the D gene could be TRBD1 or TRBD2 (6 bases each). The CDR3 coding sequence is TGCGCCAGCAGCCAAAAAGGGGGGTCGGGACGGACTTACGAGCAGTACTTC. It specifies CASSQKGGSGRTYEQYF.